This TCR beta chain emerged from a study of CD8+CD57+ T cells in acquired aplastic anemia. The CDR3 is 11 amino acids. Deletions cut 1 base from V and 5 bases from J, with 3 bases between. Looked up from germline, CDR1 is SNHLY and CDR2 is FYNNEI. Genomic DNA, serving as template, underwent TCR beta VDJ and CDR3 profiling. TCRdb ran MiXCR on the reads and lists one entry per CDR3 protein. The table lists about 180,000 distinct CDR3 sequences, around 50% of them singletons. All sequencing subjects had displayed CD8+CD57+ cell expansion on flow cytometry. Sequenced: sorted CD4+, CD8+, or CD8+CD57+ T cells (not recorded which) from PBMCs. The receptor's source is a human donor with aplastic anemia. This chain connects TRBV2 to TRBJ2-7; D is unclear. Here the CDR3 DNA reads TGTGCCAGCAGTGAAGAAAACGAGCAGTACTTC. Its translation is CASSEENEQYF.